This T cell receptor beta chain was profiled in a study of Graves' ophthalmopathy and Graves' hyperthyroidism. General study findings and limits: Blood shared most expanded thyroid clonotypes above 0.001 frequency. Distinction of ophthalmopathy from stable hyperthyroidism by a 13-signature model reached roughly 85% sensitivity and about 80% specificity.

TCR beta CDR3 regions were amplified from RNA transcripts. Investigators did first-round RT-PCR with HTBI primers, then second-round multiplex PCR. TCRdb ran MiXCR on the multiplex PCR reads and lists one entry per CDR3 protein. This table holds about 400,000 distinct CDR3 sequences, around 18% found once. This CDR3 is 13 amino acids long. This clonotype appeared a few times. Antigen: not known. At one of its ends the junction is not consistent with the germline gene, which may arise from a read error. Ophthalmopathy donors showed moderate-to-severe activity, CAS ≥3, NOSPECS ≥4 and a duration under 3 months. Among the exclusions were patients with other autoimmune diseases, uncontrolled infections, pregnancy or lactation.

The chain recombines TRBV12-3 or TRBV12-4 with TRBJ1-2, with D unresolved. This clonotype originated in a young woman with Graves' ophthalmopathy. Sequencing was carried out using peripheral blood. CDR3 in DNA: TGCGCCAGCAGTCCCCATCCCAACTATGGCTACACCTTC. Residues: CASSPHPNYGYTF.